This T cell receptor (beta chain) originates from a study of T-cell reconstitution after alpha-beta-depleted transplantation in children. Study results and caveats: A year had passed since transplant, and T-cell counts and diversity by then came mostly from newly produced T cells. Where some patients showed high TCRbeta diversity at day 60, it came from recipient T cells and thymic progenitors that had survived. In patients about two months after transplant, alpha-beta T cells reportedly arose from several hundred expanded graft clones.

Unique molecular identifiers featured in how the TCRbeta library was prepared. TCRdb reprocessed the PCR reads with MiXCR, giving one entry per CDR3 protein. The sample holds about 290,000 distinct CDR3 sequences, almost 8% seen once. This CDR3 contains 16 residues. The germline gives CDR1 MNHEY, CDR2 SVGAGI. Trimming cost V 2 bases and J 0 bases; bases outside gene matches: 6. This clonotype was counted only a few times. Antigen: not known. This TCR was recovered from a female patient between 2 and 15 years old who had a stem cell transplant for Fanconi anemia, so the T cells may come from the graft donor. Sequencing was performed on peripheral blood, taken 360 days after TCRalphabeta/CD19-depleted stem cell transplant. The V and J genes are TRBV6-5 and TRBJ2-7; TRBD2 matches 8 bases. The CDR3 nucleotides are TGTGCCAGCAGTTACCGCCCGAGCGGGAGCTCCTACGAGCAGTACTTC. It yields the protein CASSYRPSGSSYEQYF.